A single sample is the source of the 21 T cell receptor beta chains below, sequenced in a study of CD8 T cells in ankylosing spondylitis. TCRdb ran MiXCR on the 5' RACE reads and lists one entry per CDR3 protein. Of approximately 440,000 distinct CDR3 sequences in the sample, approximately 17% were seen once. Whole-study findings and limits: Ankylosing spondylitis blood appeared to be characterized by a TCR beta motif of 7 to 9 highly homologous variants.

For these receptors, no antigen is known. The specimen sequenced was blood, either unsorted or a sorted T cell fraction (not recorded which). The receptor source for this set is a male donor with ankylosing spondylitis.

The V gene is TRBV20-1, the J gene TRBJ2-1; perhaps TRBD1 as D (6 bases). Per germline, CDR1 DFQATT and CDR2 SNEGSKA (reference sequence). The CDR3 runs 16 residues. Between the trimmed V and J ends, which lost 0 bases and 0 bases, there was a span of 12 bases. CDR3 sequence (DNA): TGCAGTGCTAGAGACCGACAGGTAACCTCCTACAATGAGCAGTTCTTC. It encodes CSARDRQVTSYNEQFF.

This clonotype has a handful of counts. The chain is built from TRBV10-3 and TRBJ2-3; 12 bases align to TRBD2. The J segment lost 3 bases and the V segment lost 4 bases, leaving 5 bases of the junction unmatched. This CDR3 is built from 16 residues. Germline V gives CDR1 ENHRY, CDR2 SYGVKD. CDR3: CAISVSTSGRTDTQYF. The CDR3 DNA reads as TGTGCCATCAGTGTATCGACTAGCGGGAGAACAGATACGCAGTATTTT.

This clonotype was seen many times. The genes are TRBV4-3 and TRBJ2-1; a weak D match, TRBD2 (5 bases). The V gene lost 4 bases and the J gene lost 7 bases, with 17 bases spanning the gap. This CDR3 region has 15 residues. Germline V CDR1 and CDR2: LGHNA, YSLEER. The CDR3 nucleotides are TGCGCCAGCAGCCGAACCTTACTCACGGGGAATGAGCAGTTCTTC. Translating gives CASSRTLLTGNEQFF.

This clonotype was detected a few times. This chain uses TRBV19 with TRBJ2-7; D is undetermined. CDR1 is LNHDA, CDR2 SQIVND, per germline (reference sequence). The CDR3 has 13 residues. V was clipped by 0 bases and J by 6 bases, with 9 bases between them. CDR3 sequence: CASSIDIRGEQYF. CDR3 bases: TGTGCCAGTAGTATAGATATCCGCGGCGAGCAGTACTTC. Combining the CDR3 with reference TRBV19 and TRBJ2-7 gives the whole variable domain DGGITQSPKYLFRKEGQNVTLSCEQNLNHDAMYWYRQDPGQGLRLIYYSQIVNDFQKGDIAEGYSVSREKKESFPLTVTSAQKNPTAFYLCASSIDIRGEQYFGPGTRLTVT.

The chain couples TRBV20-1 to TRBJ1-1; possibly TRBD1 for D (5 bases). Per the germline V gene, CDR1 is DFQATT and CDR2 is SNEGSKA (reference sequence). The CDR3 covers 13 residues. Trimming stripped 0 bases from V and 6 bases from J, with 11 bases between. This chain's CDR3 is CSARDRGTPEAFF. The CDR3, as DNA: TGCAGTGCTAGAGATCGGGGCACCCCTGAAGCTTTCTTT.

This clonotype turned up a few times. This chain links TRBV2 with TRBJ1-5; no reliable D call. Germline CDR1 is SNHLY and CDR2 is FYNNEI. V was clipped by 3 bases and J by 5 bases, with 8 bases between them. This CDR3 spans 13 amino acids. The CDR3: CASSEGSYQPQHF. The DNA of the CDR3 is TGTGCCAGCAGTGAGGGGAGTTATCAGCCCCAGCATTTT.

The genes are TRBV28 and TRBJ1-2; D is unclear. V gave up 6 bases and J gave up 4 bases, with 18 bases separating them. Germline V lookup: CDR1 MDHEN, CDR2 SYDVKM. The CDR3 length is 15 residues. The CDR3: CASSLGRARSYGYTF. The CDR3 region has the DNA TGTGCCAGCAGCCTGGGGAGGGCCCGAAGCTATGGCTACACCTTC.

This clonotype was observed a few times. The V and J genes are TRBV29-1 and TRBJ1-4; a possible D gene is TRBD1 (5 bases). The CDR3 totals 17 residues. Looked up from germline, CDR1 is SQVTM and CDR2 is ANQGSEA. The V and J ends lost 1 base and 0 bases respectively, with 15 bases between them. For the CDR3, the DNA is TGCAGCGTTGAAGCGGAAGGACACATTACAACTAATGAAAAACTGTTTTTT. Translated: CSVEAEGHITTNEKLFF.

In this sample, this clonotype turned up a few times. This chain connects TRBV20-1 to TRBJ2-1, with TRBD2 as a possible D gene (5 bases). Trimming shortened V by 2 bases and J by 4 bases, and 12 bases separated the two germline ends. The CDR3 sequence is 14 residues long. Germline CDR1 and CDR2: DFQATT and SNEGSKA (reference sequence). The CDR3: CSARKLAGYNEQFF. The DNA for the CDR3 is TGCAGTGCTAGAAAGCTAGCCGGTTACAATGAGCAGTTCTTC.

There are many counts of this clonotype. The chain couples TRBV5-1 to TRBJ2-1; a weak D match, TRBD2 (5 bases). The CDR3 sequence is 15 residues long. V lost 4 bases and J lost 7, with 18 bases in between. CDR1 and CDR2 from the germline V gene are SGHRS and YFSETQ. Written as DNA, the CDR3 is TGCGCCAGCAGCCCCCGGGATTTAGCCCTAAATGAGCAGTTCTTC. Protein: CASSPRDLALNEQFF. The complete variable domain, with remaining parts taken from reference TRBV5-1 and TRBJ2-1, reads KAGVTQTPRYLIKTRGQQVTLSCSPISGHRSVSWYQQTPGQGLQFLFEYFSETQRNKGNFPGRFSGRQFSNSRSEMNVSTLELGDSALYLCASSPRDLALNEQFFGPGTRLTVL.

This sequence joins TRBV10-3 and TRBJ2-5; weak D call: TRBD2 (5 bases). The CDR3 loop spans 15 amino acids. Deletions cut 3 bases from V and 5 bases from J, with 16 bases between. Germline loops: CDR1 ENHRY, CDR2 SYGVKD. DNA for the CDR3: TGTGCCATCAGTGAAGGACTGGATCCCCTCGAGACCCAGTACTTC. Protein: CAISEGLDPLETQYF.

The rearrangement uses TRBV5-1 and TRBJ2-2, with D perhaps TRBD1 (5 bases). Deletions cut 5 bases from V and 7 bases from J, with 15 bases between. The CDR3 spans 14 residues. From germline, CDR1 is SGHRS and CDR2 YFSETQ. In DNA, the CDR3 is TGCGCCAGCAGTTCAGGGTGGATGAACGGGGAGCTGTTTTTT. Residues: CASSSGWMNGELFF.

Written as DNA, the CDR3 is TGTGCCAGCAGCTTTCGGACTAGCGGGTTGACAGATACGCAGTATTTT. As protein: CASSFRTSGLTDTQYF. This chain links TRBV5-6 with TRBJ2-3; 11 bases map to TRBD2. This CDR3 is 16 amino acids long. Losses at the gene ends were 2 bases for V and 3 bases for J; bases not matched to a gene: 5. CDR1 is SGHDT, CDR2 YYEEEE, per germline.

This clonotype was seen more than once but under ten times. The V and J genes are TRBV27 and TRBJ1-6; TRBD1 aligns across 7 bases. CDR3 size: 15 residues. Germline assignment: CDR1 MNHEY and CDR2 SMNVEV (reference sequence). V was clipped by 5 bases and J by 5 bases; unmatched bases: 6. The CDR3 DNA reads TGTGCCAGCAGTAAAGGGACAGCAAATAATTCACCCCTCCACTTT. Protein product: CASSKGTANNSPLHF.

The sample holds many counts of this clonotype. The chain uses TRBV5-1 and TRBJ1-1, with 7 bases aligning to TRBD1. V lost 0 bases to trimming and J lost 0 bases; unmatched junction nucleotides: 5. Per germline, CDR1 SGHRS and CDR2 YFSETQ. This CDR3 contains 16 residues. The CDR3 loop is CASSLDRGLMNTEAFF. CDR3 sequence (DNA): TGCGCCAGCAGCTTGGACAGGGGCCTAATGAACACTGAAGCTTTCTTT.

This chain uses TRBV7-2 with TRBJ1-1; D may be TRBD1 (6 bases). This CDR3 contains 16 residues. Trimming stripped 5 bases from V and 6 bases from J, with 22 bases between. Germline V gene sequence: CDR1 SGHTA, CDR2 FQGNSA. As DNA, the CDR3 is TGTGCCAGCAGCATGAGGGGGATTACCAACGGCGCTGAAGCTTTCTTT. Translated: CASSMRGITNGAEAFF. Full variable domain (outside the CDR3, taken from reference TRBV7-2 and TRBJ1-1): GAGVSQSPSNKVTEKGKDVELRCDPISGHTALYWYRQSLGQGLEFLIYFQGNSAPDKSGLPSDRFSAERTGGSVSTLTIQRTQQEDSAVYLCASSMRGITNGAEAFFGQGTRLTVV.

In this sample, this clonotype turned up a few times. The chain has TRBV6-5 and TRBJ1-6; D is unclear. V dropped 0 bases and J dropped 0 bases, with 6 bases sitting between them. This CDR3 comprises 16 residues. Looked up from germline, CDR1 is MNHEY and CDR2 is SVGAGI. The CDR3: CASSYSRSSYNSPLHF. In DNA form, the CDR3 reads TGTGCCAGCAGTTACTCGCGGAGCTCCTATAATTCACCCCTCCACTTT.

This clonotype came up a few times. The chain joins TRBV6-4 to TRBJ2-3, with 9 bases lining up with TRBD1. Germline V lookup: CDR1 MRHNA, CDR2 SNTAGT. Trimming cost V 5 bases and J 2 bases; bases outside gene matches: 5. The CDR3 runs 15 residues. The CDR3 DNA reads TGTGCCAGCAGTTACCGGGACAGGGCCACAGATACGCAGTATTTT. Protein product: CASSYRDRATDTQYF.

The J gene is TRBJ2-1, the V gene TRBV19, with D possibly matching TRBD1 (6 bases). The germline V gene has CDR1 LNHDA and CDR2 SQIVND (reference sequence). V gave up 2 bases and J gave up 4 bases, with 18 bases separating them. CDR3 length: 17 residues. The CDR3 DNA reads TGTGCCAGTAGTATATATACCGCACAGGGCGTGTACAATGAGCAGTTCTTC. Residues: CASSIYTAQGVYNEQFF. Together with reference TRBV19 and TRBJ2-1, the CDR3 gives the full variable domain: DGGITQSPKYLFRKEGQNVTLSCEQNLNHDAMYWYRQDPGQGLRLIYYSQIVNDFQKGDIAEGYSVSREKKESFPLTVTSAQKNPTAFYLCASSIYTAQGVYNEQFFGPGTRLTVL.

This clonotype was found a few times. The CDR3 DNA is TGTGCCAGCAGTTTGGGACTAGCGGCTGCCAATGAGCAGTTCTTC. Its translation: CASSLGLAAANEQFF. This chain uses TRBV12-3 or TRBV12-4 with TRBJ2-1; 11 bases agree with TRBD2. The CDR3 is made up of 15 amino acids. With 3 bases clipped from V and 6 bases from J, the junction kept 4 bases outside the gene matches.

The sample holds a few counts of this clonotype. The gene calls are TRBV20-1 and TRBJ2-7; D might be TRBD1 (5 bases). Germline V lookup: CDR1 DFQATT, CDR2 SNEGSKA (reference sequence). This CDR3 spans 13 amino acids. The V end was cut by 2 bases, the J end by 2 bases, with 10 bases between. Here the CDR3 reads CSARNPRAYEQYF. The CDR3 nucleotides are TGCAGTGCTAGAAATCCCAGGGCCTACGAGCAGTACTTC.